This T cell receptor beta chain originates from a study of T cell responses to AZD1222 COVID-19 vaccine. For the study at large: Second-dose intervals of approximately 4 or approximately 12 weeks were pooled.

This table comes from immunoSEQ multiplex PCR, and its TCRdb copy is limited to in-frame clones, with some not included. The table has more than 60,000 clones, over 75% seen once. CDR3 size: 12 residues. Trimming at V came to 6 bases and at J to 12 bases, leaving 10 bases not matched to a gene. CDR1 is SEHNR, CDR2 FQNEAQ, per germline (reference sequence). Whole-study findings and limits: Most donors were white British and more were female, and clonal diversity was possibly underestimated.

To note about this clone: Its antigen is unknown.

The clonotype originates from an adult in good health. The sequencing used peripheral blood, collected on day 0 of AZD1222 vaccination. The chain recombines TRBV7-9 with TRBJ2-7; 8 bases fit TRBD1. The CDR3: CASSTDRGGRYF. The CDR3 bases are TGTGCCAGCAGTACAGACAGGGGAGGAAGGTACTTC.